This paragraph reports one TCR beta chain. Antigen unknown. Time point specified: neoterminal ileum biopsy at postoperative endoscopy, about 6 months after surgery. Some clones are missing from TCRdb's copy, which holds only in-frame ones; the method was immunoSEQ multiplex PCR. The sample carries about 1,100 clones, approximately 85% recorded once. V gave up 5 bases and J gave up 3 bases, with 19 bases separating them. The germline gives CDR1 SGHVS, CDR2 FQNEAQ. There are 16 residues in the CDR3. The record originates from a study of T cell repertoires in ileal Crohn's disease. Whole-study findings and limits: Endoscopic recurrence occurred in every patient whose clonality exceeded 26.8%. The median delay to postoperative endoscopy was less than eight months.

Sequencing input: ileal tissue. J is TRBJ1-2 and V is TRBV7-8, with D perhaps TRBD1 (6 bases). The sequence was collected from an adult with Crohn's disease. The CDR3 bases are TGTGCCAGCAGCCGTGAGGGAGGGGGGGCCTACTATGGCTACACCTTC. It is translated as CASSREGGGAYYGYTF.